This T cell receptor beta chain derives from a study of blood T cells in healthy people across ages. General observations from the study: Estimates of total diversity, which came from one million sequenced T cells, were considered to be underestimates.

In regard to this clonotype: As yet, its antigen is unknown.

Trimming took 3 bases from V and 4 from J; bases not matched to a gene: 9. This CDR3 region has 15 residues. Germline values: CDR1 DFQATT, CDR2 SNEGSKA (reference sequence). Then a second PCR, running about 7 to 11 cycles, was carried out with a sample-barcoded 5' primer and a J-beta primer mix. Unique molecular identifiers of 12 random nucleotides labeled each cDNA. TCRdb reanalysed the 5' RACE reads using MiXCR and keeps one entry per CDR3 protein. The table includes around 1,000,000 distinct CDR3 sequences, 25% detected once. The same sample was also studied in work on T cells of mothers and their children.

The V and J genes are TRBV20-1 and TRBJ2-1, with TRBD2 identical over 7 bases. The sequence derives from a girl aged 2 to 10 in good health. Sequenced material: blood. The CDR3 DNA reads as TGCAGTGCTAGGTCTGGGCTAGCGGAGTACAATGAGCAGTTCTTC. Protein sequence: CSARSGLAEYNEQFF.